This paragraph covers one T cell receptor (beta chain) sequence. Its cognate antigen is unknown. PCR used 60 Vbeta primers and 13 Jbeta primers. In the study's own analysis: Later analysis identified 65 million to 80 million unique TCR beta chains, 9 million to 12 million shared. The repertoire was sequenced with immunoSEQ multiplex PCR; TCRdb's copy has only in-frame clones and lacks some. The DNA was the basis for D and trimming; V, J and clone size are from that table. Here the sample spans over 150,000 clones, approximately 76% being singletons. The sample is drawn from a study of cytomegalovirus exposure and HLA in healthy donors. The V gene's germline CDR1 is SNHLY and CDR2 FYNNEI. The CDR3 consists of 14 residues. The V and J ends lost 6 bases and 5 bases, in that order; junction bases with no gene match: 6. Study observations and caveats: HLA-A and HLA-B allele assignments for most subjects were reportedly predicted accurately using TCR beta sequences. Later on, an analysis tied over 15,000 TCR beta sequences to HLA alleles at 0.05 false discovery rate.

The V gene is TRBV2, the J gene TRBJ2-3; 9 bases map to TRBD2. Sequences were obtained from PBMCs. The receptor was derived from a man aged 55 to 69 in good health and CMV-seronegative. The CDR3 loop is CASRIAGVGDTQYF. In nucleotides, the CDR3 is TGTGCCAGCAGAATAGCGGGAGTTGGAGATACGCAGTATTTT.